Below, 18 T cell receptor beta chains from the same sample are listed, as sequenced in a study of T cells in Graves' hyperthyroidism and ophthalmopathy. Regions amplified from RNA transcripts were the TCR beta CDR3 regions. The HTBI primer set served for first-round RT-PCR of the TCR CDR3. TCRdb independently ran MiXCR on the multiplex PCR reads; one entry per CDR3 protein. The sample has some 500,000 distinct CDR3 sequences; around an eighth are singletons. The sequenced material came from blood. These receptors were collected from a young woman with Graves' hyperthyroidism.

This rearrangement joins TRBV19 to TRBJ1-2; D remains ambiguous. There are 13 residues in the CDR3. V dropped 1 base and J dropped 2 bases, with 5 bases sitting between them. Germline V gene data show CDR1 as LNHDA and CDR2 as SQIVND (reference sequence). DNA for the CDR3: TGTGCCAGTAGTATAGGTACGAACTATGGCTACACCTTC. Amino acid sequence: CASSIGTNYGYTF.

There are many counts of this clonotype. The chain is built from TRBV11-2 and TRBJ2-1; D is undetermined. The germline V and J ends were trimmed by 5 bases and 12 bases, with 14 bases remaining between them. Germline V gene data show CDR1 as SGHAT and CDR2 as FQNNGV. This CDR3 region has 12 residues. The CDR3 is CASSPRPVGQFF. Written as DNA, the CDR3 is TGTGCCAGCAGCCCAAGGCCGGTCGGGCAGTTCTTC.

This clonotype was observed a handful of times. A junction end diverges from the germline sequence, so it may reflect a read error. V is TRBV5-1 and J is TRBJ1-5; D not certain. Germline V CDR1 and CDR2: SGHRS, YFSETQ. CDR3 length: 15 amino acids. In DNA form, the CDR3 reads TGCGCCAGCAACTTGGACGTCTCGGGAAATCAGCCCCAGCATTTT. Encoded protein: CASNLDVSGNQPQHF.

This rearrangement joins TRBV10-3 to TRBJ1-1, with D unresolved. This CDR3 comprises 14 residues. Trimming took off 6 bases at V and 1 base at J, with 12 bases between the two ends. From germline, CDR1 is ENHRY and CDR2 SYGVKD. CDR3 sequence reads: CAIREREKNTEAFF. CDR3 bases: TGTGCCATCAGGGAGCGGGAAAAGAACACTGAAGCTTTCTTT.

The CDR3 nucleotides read TGTGCCGGGGGTTTGGCTGGGGGTACGCAGTATTTT. Protein product: CAGGLAGGTQYF. J is TRBJ2-3 and V is TRBV19; tentatively, D is TRBD1 or TRBD2 (5 bases each). The CDR3 is 12 residues long. V was clipped by 11 bases and J by 8 bases, with 17 bases between them. The germline V gene encodes CDR1 LNHDA and CDR2 SQIVND (reference sequence).

This clonotype appeared many times. The chain has TRBV7-3 and TRBJ2-1; 11 nucleotides line up with TRBD2. Germline V lookup: CDR1 SGHTA, CDR2 FQGTGA. J lost 10 bases, V lost 1 base, and 9 bases had no gene match. This CDR3 is 16 amino acids long. CDR3 sequence: CASSLNSGRALGEQFF. The CDR3 nucleotides are TGTGCCAGCAGCTTAAATAGCGGGAGGGCCCTCGGCGAGCAGTTCTTC.

This clonotype was detected ten times or more. The rearrangement joins TRBV11-2 to TRBJ2-3; D gene unclear. The V end was cut by 1 base, the J end by 0 bases, with 5 bases between. There are 14 residues in the CDR3. Germline V CDR1 and CDR2: SGHAT, FQNNGV. The CDR3 region is CASSLVPSTDTQYF. The DNA of the CDR3 is TGTGCCAGCAGCTTAGTACCTAGCACAGATACGCAGTATTTT.

This rearrangement joins TRBV3-1 to TRBJ2-2; D gene uncertain. The germline gives CDR1 LGHDT, CDR2 YNNKEL (reference sequence). The CDR3 consists of 14 residues. The V and J ends lost 2 bases and 1 base respectively, with 5 bases between them. DNA for the CDR3: TGTGCCAGCAGCCAATACGGGAACACCGGGGAGCTGTTTTTT. Amino acid sequence: CASSQYGNTGELFF. Full variable domain (rest looked up from reference TRBV3-1 and TRBJ2-2): DTAVSQTPKYLVTQMGNDKSIKCEQNLGHDTMYWYKQDSKKFLKIMFSYNNKELIINETVPNRFSPKSPDKAHLNLHINSLELGDSAVYFCASSQYGNTGELFFGEGSRLTVL.

Here the CDR3 reads CASRYTGSYGYTF. CDR3 in DNA: TGTGCCAGCAGATACACAGGGAGCTATGGCTACACCTTC. The V call is TRBV6-2 or TRBV6-3, the J call TRBJ1-2, with D possibly being TRBD1 (6 bases). CDR3 length: 13 residues. Germline-derived CDR1 and CDR2 are MNHEY and SVGEGT. Trimming left V 6 bases short and J 4 bases short, with 12 bases between.

This clonotype was found many times. The V call is TRBV12-3 or TRBV12-4, the J call TRBJ1-2; D gene ambiguous. The CDR3 contains 11 residues. V lost 5 bases and J 8 bases, leaving 9 bases between the germline ends. CDR3 residues: CASSQARGYTF. CDR3 DNA: TGTGCCAGCAGTCAAGCGAGAGGCTACACCTTC.

The V call is TRBV20-1, the J call TRBJ2-3, with D perhaps TRBD1 or TRBD2 (5 bases each). Trimming left V 0 bases short and J 3 bases short, with 16 bases between. This CDR3 contains 16 residues. CDR1 is DFQATT and CDR2 is SNEGSKA in the germline V gene (reference sequence). The CDR3 DNA is TGCAGTGCTAGAGAGGCGGGTCTCAGGGAGACAGATACGCAGTATTTT. Protein: CSAREAGLRETDTQYF.

This clonotype has at least ten counts. The chain recombines TRBV30 with TRBJ2-6; D might be TRBD2 (5 bases). V was shortened by 4 bases and J by 4 bases, with 14 bases between the two germline ends. CDR1 and CDR2 (germline): GTSNPN, SVGIG (reference sequence). This CDR3 has 15 amino acids. The CDR3 DNA is TGTGCCTGGAATCTAGGACTTCGGGGGGCCAACGTCCTGACTTTC. This codes for CAWNLGLRGANVLTF.

This clonotype was detected many times. This sequence joins TRBV2 and TRBJ2-5; TRBD2 aligns across 13 bases. From germline, CDR1 is SNHLY and CDR2 FYNNEI. With 6 bases clipped from V and 2 bases from J, the junction kept 12 bases outside the gene matches. The CDR3 totals 18 residues. The CDR3 loop is CASRKTSGRRGRQETQYF. CDR3 coding DNA: TGTGCCAGCAGGAAGACTAGCGGGAGGAGGGGAAGGCAAGAGACCCAGTACTTC. Together with reference TRBV2 and TRBJ2-5, the CDR3 gives the full variable domain: EPEVTQTPSHQVTQMGQEVILRCVPISNHLYFYWYRQILGQKVEFLVSFYNNEISEKSEIFDDQFSVERPDGSNFTLKIRSTKLEDSAMYFCASRKTSGRRGRQETQYFGPGTRLLVL.

Comment on this clonotype: A much larger clone differs from this one at a single base, so this may be a read error. The CDR3 does not end in the conserved phenylalanine or tryptophan, so this is likely a read error. The chain joins TRBV5-1 to TRBJ1-6, with TRBD1 matching over 10 bases. CDR1 and CDR2 from the germline V gene are SGHRS and YFSETQ. The CDR3 has 14 amino acids. J lost 8 bases, V lost 4 bases, and 3 bases had no gene match. The DNA for the CDR3 is TGCGCCAGCAGCCACGGGACAGGGGATTCACCCCTCCACTTA. This codes for CASSHGTGDSPLHL.

The chain joins TRBV7-9 to TRBJ2-7, with D tentatively TRBD2 (6 bases). CDR1 and CDR2 (germline): SEHNR, FQNEAQ (reference sequence). CDR3 size: 11 residues. This CDR3 is CGSSLRGEQYV. The CDR3 DNA reads as TGTGGCAGCAGCTTGCGGGGTGAGCAGTACGTC.

This clonotype was recorded a few times. The chain recombines TRBV9 with TRBJ2-7; no definite D call. Trimming left V 0 bases short and J 5 bases short, with 3 bases between. This CDR3 has 11 residues. The germline gives CDR1 SGDLS, CDR2 YYNGEE. CDR3 DNA sequence: TGTGCCAGCAGCGTAGTAGACGAGCAGTACTTC. Amino acid sequence: CASSVVDEQYF.

This clonotype showed up just a few times. The chain recombines TRBV6-5 with TRBJ2-1; D gene uncertain. The CDR3 is made up of 13 amino acids. Between the trimmed V and J ends, which lost 0 bases and 9 bases, there was a span of 9 bases. The V gene's germline CDR1 is MNHEY and CDR2 SVGAGI. CDR3 residues: CASSYSFSLEQFF. The CDR3 DNA reads as TGTGCCAGCAGTTACTCGTTCTCCCTTGAGCAGTTCTTC.

This clonotype has just one count. A read error may be the cause here, since a much bigger clone is one base away. This chain links TRBV11-3 with TRBJ2-2, with TRBD2 matching over 7 bases. The V and J ends lost 6 bases and 6 bases, in that order; junction bases with no gene match: 4. CDR1 SGHNT and CDR2 YENEEA come from the germline V gene. The CDR3 covers 13 residues. CDR3 loop: CASRSGRAGELFF. In DNA form, the CDR3 reads TGTGCCAGCAGGTCGGGGAGGGCCGGGGAGCTGTTTTTT.